The TCR beta chain described here comes from a study of cytomegalovirus exposure and HLA in healthy donors. Study-wide context: Drawn from HLA-typed donors, 65 million to 100 million unique TCRs were held in an early data release.

Primers included in the PCR were 60 Vbeta and 13 Jbeta primers. Clones were read by immunoSEQ multiplex PCR, and TCRdb kept only the in-frame ones, dropping some. The data hold fewer than 90,000 clones, with about 74% observed a single time. CDR1 is SGHDT, CDR2 YYEEEE, per germline. This CDR3 spans 15 amino acids. Trimming left V 3 bases short and J 8 bases short, with 20 bases between. V gene TRBV5-6 combines with J gene TRBJ1-2; weak D call: TRBD1 (6 bases). This TCR came from a man aged 25-45 years in good health and CMV-seronegative. Sequenced sample: PBMCs. Written as DNA, the CDR3 is TGTGCCAGCAGCTGGGGGAATCGGGGGGCGCGAGGCTACACCTTC. This encodes CASSWGNRGARGYTF.